Below, 9 T cell receptor beta chains from the same sample are listed, as sequenced in a study of radiation and T cells in renal cell carcinoma. Time point noted: blood 2 weeks post-SBRT. Specified treatment: 15 Gy SBRT to primary tumor, nephrectomy 4 weeks later. TCRdb keeps only in-frame clones here, not all; method: immunoSEQ multiplex PCR. The repertoire holds around 75,000 clones, with around 80% as singletons. Sample: blood, taken from a patient whose treatment included radiotherapy and nephrectomy. The receptors derive from a man in his fifties or sixties with renal cell carcinoma.

This clone was seen only once. The chain uses TRBV9 and TRBJ2-1; 7 bases map to TRBD2. This CDR3 contains 13 residues. Per germline, CDR1 SGDLS and CDR2 YYNGEE. V trimming: 0 bases; J trimming: 9 bases; junction bases outside the gene matches: 3. The CDR3 DNA is TGTGCCAGCAGCGTAGGGACGGGGGGTGAGCAGTTCTTC. Translated, it gives CASSVGTGGEQFF.

The V call is TRBV7-2, the J call TRBJ2-2; 15 bases align to TRBD2. The CDR3 has 18 residues. From germline, CDR1 is SGHTA and CDR2 FQGNSA. V shed 5 bases, J shed 6 bases, and the junction held 10 bases outside the gene matches. For the CDR3, the DNA is TGTGCCAGCAGCGTCGGACTAGCGGGAGGGCCGTTCGCCGGGGAGCTGTTTTTT. It specifies CASSVGLAGGPFAGELFF.

J is TRBJ2-3 and V is TRBV11-3; 10 positions agree with TRBD2. The V segment lost 5 bases and the J segment 7 bases; nucleotides outside the gene matches: 9. The CDR3 is 15 amino acids. Germline assignment: CDR1 SGHNT and CDR2 YENEEA. CDR3 in DNA: TGTGCCAGCAGCGCCATAGCGGGAGGCGAATATACGCAGTATTTT. Amino acid sequence: CASSAIAGGEYTQYF.

J is TRBJ2-7 and V is TRBV7-5; TRBD1, the table's D call, lacks a check against the DNA. TRBV7-5 is a listed pseudogene. The CDR3 has 15 residues. The CDR3 coding sequence is TGTGTCAGAAGCGTAACAGGCCCAGAATCCTACGAGCAGTACTTC. It codes for CVRSVTGPESYEQYF.

The chain recombines TRBV7-2 with TRBJ2-7; D possibly corresponds to TRBD2 (6 bases). The CDR3 consists of 15 residues. Trimming removed 1 base at V and 0 bases at J, with 10 bases between. Germline V gene sequence: CDR1 SGHTA, CDR2 FQGNSA. The CDR3 region is CASSLGASVSYEQYF. In DNA, the CDR3 is TGTGCCAGCAGCTTAGGGGCTAGCGTCTCCTACGAGCAGTACTTC.

This CDR3 is CASKGGQGTEAFF. In nucleotides, the CDR3 is TGTGCCAGCAAAGGGGGCCAAGGCACTGAAGCTTTCTTT. The chain links TRBV28 to TRBJ1-1; TRBD1 matches 7 bases. V dropped 7 bases and J dropped 4; count of bases not matched to a gene: 6. Germline V gene data show CDR1 as MDHEN and CDR2 as SYDVKM. The CDR3 runs 13 residues.

The chain uses TRBV5-1 and TRBJ2-2; D is possibly TRBD1 (6 bases). The germline gives CDR1 SGHRS, CDR2 YFSETQ. The CDR3 length is 15 residues. V lost 3 bases, J lost 3 bases, and 12 bases lay in between. The CDR3 DNA reads TGCGCCAGCAGCTCGACAGGTACGGACACCGGGGAGCTGTTTTTT. Translating gives CASSSTGTDTGELFF. Supplemented by reference TRBV5-1 and TRBJ2-2, the full variable domain reads KAGVTQTPRYLIKTRGQQVTLSCSPISGHRSVSWYQQTPGQGLQFLFEYFSETQRNKGNFPGRFSGRQFSNSRSEMNVSTLELGDSALYLCASSSTGTDTGELFFGEGSRLTVL.

The gene calls are TRBV13 and TRBJ2-3, with D perhaps being TRBD1 or TRBD2 (6 bases each). The CDR3 sequence is 17 residues long. Germline V gene sequence: CDR1 PRHDT, CDR2 FYEKMQ (reference sequence). V dropped 3 bases and J dropped 0 bases, with 16 bases sitting between them. Here the CDR3 DNA reads TGTGCCAGCAGCTTCGGGGGCGCGAAAGCTAGCACAGATACGCAGTATTTT. It is translated as CASSFGGAKASTDTQYF.

CDR3 amino acids: CASLGLAGGGTQYF. As DNA, the CDR3 is TGTGCCAGTCTGGGACTAGCGGGAGGAGGTACGCAGTATTTT. The chain has TRBV7-2 and TRBJ2-3; 15 positions agree with TRBD2. The CDR3 extends over 14 amino acids. Germline CDR1 SGHTA, CDR2 FQGNSA. With 9 bases clipped from V and 8 bases from J, the junction kept 6 bases outside the gene matches. The full variable domain, its missing parts supplied by reference TRBV7-2 and TRBJ2-3, is GAGVSQSPSNKVTEKGKDVELRCDPISGHTALYWYRQSLGQGLEFLIYFQGNSAPDKSGLPSDRFSAERTGGSVSTLTIQRTQQEDSAVYLCASLGLAGGGTQYFGPGTRLTVL.